The entry below describes one T cell receptor beta chain. The antigen remains unidentified. These data are taken from a study of chemoradiotherapy in HPV16-positive cancers. Study results and caveats: Non-HPV-specific T cells did not expand in tumors during treatment, whereas candidate HPV-specific clones and E7-related motifs did.

Using immunoSEQ multiplex PCR, the repertoire was profiled, and TCRdb retains in-frame clones only, with some absent. The repertoire holds some 12,000 clones, more than 60% seen once, with approximately 0.98% in the top ten. Losses at the gene ends were 1 base for V and 5 bases for J; bases not matched to a gene: 2. The CDR3 has 14 residues. Germline values: CDR1 SEHNR, CDR2 FQNEAQ (reference sequence). Over chemoradiotherapy, repertoires were sampled more than once. This specimen was collected from a patient who underwent chemoradiotherapy. The chain employs TRBV7-9 and TRBJ2-1; 7 bases line up with TRBD2. The TCR originated in a human donor with HPV-associated anogenital cancer. DNA of the CDR3: TGTGCCAGCAGCTTAGAGGGACTAAACAATGAGCAGTTCTTC. Translation: CASSLEGLNNEQFF.